The rows below give T cell receptor beta chains drawn from one sample of a study of T cells in localized non-small cell lung cancer. Profiled with immunoSEQ multiplex PCR; TCRdb holds only in-frame clones, not every one. The table shows about 40,000 clones, with approximately 86% occurring only once. Specimen: peripheral blood, collected before any cancer treatment. These receptors all stem from a man aged 35 to 69 with stage I lung adenocarcinoma. The CDR3 runs from the conserved cysteine through the conserved F or W. The D gene is left open where the match is weak. Only part of the rows carry a size: once, few, many, or a class if the clone is expanded.

TRBV4-1	.	few	TRBJ2-7	TGCGCCAGCAGCCAAGATCCGGGAGTAAAAGGCGCGCAGTACTTC	CASSQDPGVKGAQYF
TRBV11-2	.	.	TRBJ1-1	TGTGCCAGCAGCTTAGTCCCGTGGAGCACTGAAGCTTTCTTT	CASSLVPWSTEAFF
TRBV11-2	.	.	TRBJ2-1	TGTGCCAGCAGCTTAGAGCCTAGTGGCGGATCGCTGTTCTTC	CASSLEPSGGSLFF
TRBV5-1	TRBD1	.	TRBJ2-7	TGCGCCAGCAGCTTGGGTTGGACAGGTACCTACGAGCAGTACTTC	CASSLGWTGTYEQYF
TRBV2	.	.	TRBJ1-5	TGTGCCAGCAGGGTCCATAGCAATCAGCCCCAGCATTTT	CASRVHSNQPQHF
TRBV27	.	few	TRBJ2-2	TGTGCCAGCAGCTCCAGGGGGGGGACCTACAGTGGGACCGGGGAGCTGTTTTTT	CASSSRGGTYSGTGELFF
TRBV19	.	few	TRBJ1-1	TGTGCCAGTAGTATGAGGGGGGTCGCTGAAGCTTTCTTT	CASSMRGVAEAFF
TRBV28	.	once	TRBJ2-1	TGTGCCAGCAGTTTACTATACAATGAGCAGTTCTTC	CASSLLYNEQFF
TRBV20-1	.	.	TRBJ1-3	TGCAGTGCTCGACTTGGAAACACCATATATTTT	CSARLGNTIYF
TRBV28	.	.	TRBJ1-1	TGTGCCAGCCGGGGACAAACTGAAGCTTTCTTT	CASRGQTEAFF
TRBV28	.	.	TRBJ2-1	TGTGCCAGCAGTTTACCCCATGAGCAGTTCTTC	CASSLPHEQFF
TRBV4-1	.	.	TRBJ2-5	TGCGCCAGCAGCCAAGTCGGCAGGGAGGAGACCCAGTACTTC	CASSQVGREETQYF
TRBV7-2	.	.	TRBJ1-5	TGTGCCAGCAGCTTCACGGGGGCGGCCAGGAGACGCCAGCCCCAGCATTTT	CASSFTGAARRRQPQHF
TRBV5-1	TRBD1	.	TRBJ1-4	TGCGCCAGCAGCTTGGCGGGACAGGGGGGATCTTTGATTGAAAAACTGTTTTTT	CASSLAGQGGSLIEKLFF
TRBV9	TRBD2	.	TRBJ2-1	TGTGCCAGCAGCGTAGAACTAGCGGATTACAATGAGCAGTTCTTC	CASSVELADYNEQFF
TRBV7-6	.	few	TRBJ1-1	TGTGCCAGCAGGAGGGATCCCAACACTGAAGCTTTCTTT	CASRRDPNTEAFF
TRBV28	TRBD1	.	TRBJ2-7	TGTGCCAGCAGTTTAGGAGGCAGACAGGGGGACTACGAGCAGTACTTC	CASSLGGRQGDYEQYF
TRBV5-1	TRBD1	.	TRBJ2-1	TGCGCCAGCAGCTACCCGGGACAGGGGGATGAGCAGTTCTTC	CASSYPGQGDEQFF
TRBV18	.	.	TRBJ2-3	TGTGCCAGCTCACCGGATGCTAGCCCCTCTTGGGGTACGCAGTATTTT	CASSPDASPSWGTQYF
TRBV19	TRBD1	few	TRBJ2-3	TGTGCCAGTAGTACGCCGGACAGGGGGTTTTCAGATACGCAGTATTTT	CASSTPDRGFSDTQYF
TRBV5-4	TRBD1	.	TRBJ1-2	TGTGCCAGCAGCTCCGCCGGGACAGGGGTTGGCGGCTACACCTTC	CASSSAGTGVGGYTF
TRBV6-4	.	.	TRBJ1-4	TGTGCCAGCAGTGGAACCTTTGGGGAAAAACTGTTTTTT	CASSGTFGEKLFF
TRBV2	.	.	TRBJ2-5	TGTGCCAGCAGTGAGGCAGCCCTTGATACCCAGTACTTC	CASSEAALDTQYF
TRBV7-9	.	few	TRBJ1-2	TGTGCCAGCAGCCAAGGGCAGAGTGGCGGCTACACCTTC	CASSQGQSGGYTF
TRBV7-2	TRBD1	.	TRBJ1-1	TGTGCCAGCAGCCAAAACAAAGACAGGGCTGAAGCTTTCTTT	CASSQNKDRAEAFF
TRBV18	TRBD2	.	TRBJ2-5	TGTGCCAGCTCCCCAGTAGCGGGAGCTGAAGAGACCCAGTACTTC	CASSPVAGAEETQYF
TRBV5-1	TRBD2	.	TRBJ2-1	TGCGCCAGCAGCAGAACTAGCGAGAGATACAATGAGCAGTTCTTC	CASSRTSERYNEQFF
TRBV19	.	.	TRBJ2-1	TGTGCCAGTAGTATAGCAACAGGGACCCCCTACAATGAGCAGTTCTTC	CASSIATGTPYNEQFF
TRBV11-2	TRBD2	.	TRBJ2-4	TGTGCCAGCAGCTTAGAGCGGGAGGGTATTCAGTACTTC	CASSLEREGIQYF
TRBV4-3	TRBD2	.	TRBJ2-3	TGCGCCAGCAGCCAAGATCGCGGCGGGGCTAGCGGTAGCACAGATACGCAGTATTTT	CASSQDRGGASGSTDTQYF
TRBV30	TRBD1	.	TRBJ1-2	TGTGCCTGGAGTTTACAGGGGGCGCGGAGTGGCTACACCTTC	CAWSLQGARSGYTF
TRBV7-3	TRBD1	.	TRBJ1-1	TGTGCCAGCAGCCCCCGGACAGGGGGCAACGTCGCTGAAGCTTTCTTT	CASSPRTGGNVAEAFF
TRBV5-8	.	.	TRBJ1-1	TGTGCCAGCAGCTTGGGGGCCCGACGGGGACGAGAAACTGAAGCTTTCTTT	CASSLGARRGRETEAFF
TRBV6-5	TRBD1	once	TRBJ2-7	TGTGCCAGCAGGTTAGGACAGGGGCTAGGCTACGAGCAGTACTTC	CASRLGQGLGYEQYF
TRBV28	.	.	TRBJ1-5	TGTGCCAGCAGTTTAAGGACAGCTGGGTATAGCAATCAGCCCCAGCATTTT	CASSLRTAGYSNQPQHF
TRBV19	.	few	TRBJ1-4	TGTGCCAGTAGCTTTCGGGATGAAAAACTGTTTTTT	CASSFRDEKLFF
TRBV5-1	TRBD2	.	TRBJ2-7	TGCGCCAGCAGCTTGGAACTAGCGGGAAACGGCCCAAACTCCCAGTACTTC	CASSLELAGNGPNSQYF
TRBV7-2	TRBD2	.	TRBJ2-1	TGTGCCAGCAGCTTGGAGGGAGGGAACTACAATGAGCAGTTCTTC	CASSLEGGNYNEQFF
TRBV7-9	TRBD2	few	TRBJ2-7	TGTGCCAGCAGCTCGACTAGCGGGAACTTCGACGAGCAGTACTTC	CASSSTSGNFDEQYF
TRBV27	.	.	TRBJ1-4	TGTGCCAGCAGTTCCTCCGGGGTCAGGGCTGAAAAACTGTTTTTT	CASSSSGVRAEKLFF
TRBV11-2	.	once	TRBJ2-1	TGTGCCAGCGCCCGCGGCAATGAGCAGTTCTTC	CASARGNEQFF
TRBV2	TRBD2	.	TRBJ2-5	TGTGCCAGCAGCCGACTAGCGGGATCTGGCGGGACCCAGTACTTC	CASSRLAGSGGTQYF
TRBV11-2	.	.	TRBJ2-1	TGTGCCAGCAGCTTAGAAGCCAGCTCCTACAATGAGCAGTTCTTC	CASSLEASSYNEQFF
TRBV13	TRBD1	.	TRBJ1-6	TGTGCCAGCAGCTTACACAGGGGTAATTCACCCCTCCACTTT	CASSLHRGNSPLHF
TRBV9	TRBD1	few	TRBJ2-2	TGTGCCAGCAGCGAATCGACAGGGATTCGGACCGGGGAGCTGTTTTTT	CASSESTGIRTGELFF
TRBV30	.	.	TRBJ1-4	TGTGCCTGGGGTATAGGACATACGGCTGAAAAACTGTTTTTT	CAWGIGHTAEKLFF
TRBV5-1	TRBD2	.	TRBJ2-3	TGCGCCAGCAGCCCGGACCCTAGCGGGAGGATGGATACGCAGTATTTT	CASSPDPSGRMDTQYF
TRBV19	.	.	TRBJ1-2	TGTGCCAGTATCGGGACAAGGCATTATGGCTACACCTTC	CASIGTRHYGYTF
TRBV5-1	TRBD1	.	TRBJ1-1	TGCGCCAGCAGCCTAGGGGGCTTCGATGAAGCTTTCTTT	CASSLGGFDEAFF
TRBV7-9	TRBD2	once	TRBJ2-5	TGTGCCAGCAGCTTAGAAGCGGGAGGGCAAGAGACCCAGTACTTC	CASSLEAGGQETQYF
TRBV6-5	.	.	TRBJ1-1	TGTGCCAGCAGCCCCGGACGGAACACTGAAGCTTTCTTT	CASSPGRNTEAFF
TRBV15	.	.	TRBJ2-3	TGTGCCACCAGCAGAGGAGGATCAGCACTAACAGATACGCAGTATTTT	CATSRGGSALTDTQYF
TRBV5-4	.	.	TRBJ1-4	TGTGCCAGCAGCTCCTCTTTGGGTGCAACTAATGAAAAACTGTTTTTT	CASSSSLGATNEKLFF
TRBV6-1	TRBD1	once	TRBJ1-3	TGTGCCAGCAGTGAATCGGGACAGGGCGTAAACACCATATATTTT	CASSESGQGVNTIYF